The rows below give T cell receptor beta chains drawn from one sample of a study of regulatory T cells in long-lasting Graves disease. A single record per CDR3 protein comes from TCRdb applying MiXCR to the multiplex PCR reads. The sample consists of around 400,000 distinct CDR3 sequences, about a sixth of them appearing once. This sample comprised peripheral blood mononuclear cells (PBMCs), obtained at new diagnosis, from a patient treated with antithyroid drugs. These receptors all stem from a female donor with Graves disease. The CDR3 runs from the conserved cysteine through the conserved F or W. A D gene is named only where the DNA matches it firmly.

J,D,V,CDR3
TRBJ2-1,-,TRBV7-9,CASSGSRNEQFF
TRBJ1-1,-,TRBV2,CASSDIGAEAFF
TRBJ2-7,-,TRBV10-2,CASTPAEAYEQYF
TRBJ2-1,-,TRBV11-2,CASSPLGAGGLPYNEQFF
TRBJ1-1,-,TRBV7-9,CASSSRSLNTEAFF
TRBJ2-5,-,TRBV14,CASSPRDFKETQYF
TRBJ1-2,-,TRBV4-3,CASSLGGSGYTF
TRBJ2-3,TRBD2,TRBV20-1,CSAEPSGRALNTQYF
TRBJ1-1,TRBD1,TRBV27,CASSLLRQGHLNTEAFF
TRBJ2-2,-,TRBV9,CASTRTPTSNTGELFF
TRBJ2-1,-,TRBV28,CASKGLAASSVGF
TRBJ2-3,TRBD1,TRBV20-1,CSALRQGRTDTQYF
TRBJ2-3,TRBD1,TRBV15,CATSKATGTATTDTQYF
TRBJ1-1,-,TRBV19,CASSILGARTEAFF
TRBJ2-1,-,TRBV7-6,CASKRREGNEQFF
TRBJ1-1,-,TRBV3-1,CASSQAYGGGSTEAFF
TRBJ1-1,-,TRBV9,CASSGEWGGEAFF
TRBJ1-2,TRBD1,TRBV12-3/TRBV12-4,CASSLPGQGYYGYTF
TRBJ2-7,-,TRBV7-9,CASSYRGKQNF
TRBJ2-7,TRBD2,TRBV20-1,CSARGSSGSYEQYF
TRBJ2-7,TRBD2,TRBV6-2/TRBV6-3,CASSVLSAGTSGYEQYF
TRBJ2-5,-,TRBV30,CAWSLAGAGQETQYF
TRBJ2-3,-,TRBV9,CASSVVGPDTQYF
-,TRBD2,TRBV30,CAWMPSGLIGDEQYF
TRBJ2-3,-,TRBV5-1,CASSLQNLLTDTQYF
TRBJ2-1,TRBD2,TRBV14,CASSQESWLAGGNEQFF
TRBJ1-1,-,TRBV15,CATSRGGNMNTEAFF
TRBJ2-1,-,TRBV10-1,CASSQPSSPLYNEQFF
TRBJ2-5,TRBD1,TRBV30,CASRERTGAQETQYF
TRBJ2-3,-,TRBV7-2,CASTPVGSRTDTQYF
TRBJ1-6,-,TRBV5-1,CASSLRGRESSYNSPLHF
TRBJ1-2,-,TRBV7-3,CASSAGLPLEDGYTF
TRBJ2-2,-,TRBV2,CASSPNRGTGELFF
TRBJ2-7,TRBD1,TRBV2,CASRDRGSTYEQYF
TRBJ2-4,-,TRBV2,CASSDQGAGGDEQYF
TRBJ2-5,TRBD2,TRBV2,CASSEGHWAGGQETQYF
TRBJ1-1,TRBD1,TRBV6-1,CASRTGGTEAFF
TRBJ2-1,-,TRBV11-2,CASSPLSHEQFF
TRBJ2-3,-,TRBV6-2/TRBV6-3,CASSYGGYTDTQYF
TRBJ2-7,TRBD2,TRBV6-1,CASTLAGSYEQYF
TRBJ1-2,-,TRBV3-1,CASSLRAYSNYGYTF
TRBJ2-1,-,TRBV6-2/TRBV6-3,CASSYKGNYNEQFF
TRBJ1-5,-,TRBV7-2,CANPGHYSSNQPQHF
TRBJ2-3,TRBD2,TRBV5-1,CASSLGFLAEYTDTQYF
TRBJ1-3,-,TRBV28,CASRPLWGADDRTGNTIYF
TRBJ2-5,TRBD2,TRBV10-3,CAISESELAGGETQYF
TRBJ1-2,-,TRBV19,CASSYSRTQLKYGYTF
TRBJ2-7,-,TRBV6-5,CASSYSMSYEQYF
TRBJ1-3,TRBD1,TRBV28,CASSYPGTGLSGNTIYF
TRBJ2-3,-,TRBV5-1,CASSLVGGPHTDTQYF
TRBJ1-1,-,TRBV6-4,CARPFGGEAEAFF
TRBJ1-3,-,TRBV5-1,CASSRPVARGNTIYF
TRBJ1-5,-,TRBV20-1,CSVPVRGGSNQPQHF
TRBJ1-4,TRBD1,TRBV7-2,CASSVDRANEKLFF
TRBJ2-1,-,TRBV5-6,CASSLYYEQFF